These T cell receptor beta chains were read from a single sample in a study of T-cell memory formation after mild COVID-19. One entry per CDR3 protein, called by TCRdb with MiXCR from the 5' RACE reads. There are about 310,000 distinct CDR3 sequences in the sample; 15% occur only once, and roughly 22% lies in the top ten. The sequencing input was PBMCs or a T cell subset sorted from them (not recorded which). These receptors were collected from a young man who had mild COVID-19 (a few samples of this study predate the infection). Cell type and time point are not known. CDR3s include the opening cysteine and the closing phenylalanine or tryptophan. Fields, in order: clone size, J gene, D gene, V gene, CDR3 DNA, CDR3 protein. A D gene is named only where the DNA matches it firmly. For some rows the clone size is stated as once, few or many, or as a class when expanded; others skip it.

size: many; J: TRBJ2-3; D: .; V: TRBV4-3; DNA: TGCGCCAGCAGCCAAGCCTTGACAGATACGCAGTATTTT; CDR3: CASSQALTDTQYF
size: .; J: TRBJ1-2; D: .; V: TRBV11-2; DNA: TGTGCCAGCAGCTTACAGGGGAGTAATGGCTACACCTTC; CDR3: CASSLQGSNGYTF
size: .; J: TRBJ1-4; D: .; V: TRBV5-1; DNA: TGCGCCAGCAGCCCTACCGGGACACCATTCTCGGGTGAAAAACTGTTTTTT; CDR3: CASSPTGTPFSGEKLFF
size: .; J: TRBJ2-7; D: TRBD2; V: TRBV27; DNA: TGTGCCAGCAGTCCCGGGGGGTTCAAGCAGTACTTC; CDR3: CASSPGGFKQYF
size: once; J: TRBJ2-3; D: .; V: TRBV7-2; DNA: TGTGCCAGCAGCTCGACGGGGGGCAGAAGCACAGATACGCAGTATTTT; CDR3: CASSSTGGRSTDTQYF
size: .; J: TRBJ2-1; D: .; V: TRBV24-1; DNA: TGTGCCACCAGTGAGGTCTCCCCGGGTTCCAATGAGCAGTTCTTC; CDR3: CATSEVSPGSNEQFF
size: .; J: TRBJ2-2; D: TRBD1; V: TRBV5-8; DNA: TGTGCCAGCAGGCGCACAGGGGTTGTGACCGGGGAGCTGTTTTTT; CDR3: CASRRTGVVTGELFF
size: few; J: TRBJ2-5; D: .; V: TRBV5-5; DNA: TGTGCCAGCAGCCCCCCCTTCAAGAAGGTCCCAAGGGAAGAGACCCAGTACTTC; CDR3: CASSPPFKKVPREETQYF
size: few; J: TRBJ2-5; D: .; V: TRBV7-9; DNA: TGTGCCAGCAGCCCAATCGAGGTGGAGACCCAGTACTTC; CDR3: CASSPIEVETQYF
size: .; J: TRBJ2-5; D: .; V: TRBV10-3; DNA: TGTGCCATCAGGCAGGGATCTGGGGAGACCCAGTACTTC; CDR3: CAIRQGSGETQYF
size: many; J: TRBJ1-2; D: .; V: TRBV6-6; DNA: TGTGCCAGCAGTTACCCGGACGACCTGGGCGGCTACACCTTC; CDR3: CASSYPDDLGGYTF
size: .; J: TRBJ2-5; D: .; V: TRBV9; DNA: TGTGCCAGCAGCGTAGGTATGGGGGGAGAGACCCAGTACTTC; CDR3: CASSVGMGGETQYF
size: .; J: TRBJ1-1; D: .; V: TRBV4-3; DNA: TGCGCCAGCAGCCAAGGCCGGATCAGGATGAGGGAGAACACTGAAGCTTTCTTT; CDR3: CASSQGRIRMRENTEAFF
size: .; J: TRBJ2-2; D: TRBD2; V: TRBV7-9; DNA: TGTGCCAGCAGCTTCGAAGCGGGGTTTGCATACACCGGGGAGCTGTTTTTT; CDR3: CASSFEAGFAYTGELFF
size: once; J: TRBJ2-5; D: TRBD1; V: TRBV15; DNA: TGTGCCACCAGCAGAGATCCGGGACAGGGGAAGGAGACCCAGTACTTC; CDR3: CATSRDPGQGKETQYF
size: many; J: TRBJ2-3; D: TRBD2; V: TRBV20-1; DNA: TGCAGTGCTAGAGATCTGGTCGGGGGGGATACGCAGTATTTT; CDR3: CSARDLVGGDTQYF
size: .; J: TRBJ1-1; D: .; V: TRBV5-1; DNA: TGCGCCAGCAGCTCGGAGAGGGCGAACACTGAAGCTTTCTTT; CDR3: CASSSERANTEAFF
size: few; J: TRBJ2-5; D: .; V: TRBV20-1; DNA: TGCAGTGCCCCCCCAGGAAGTCTAGAGACCCAGTACTTC; CDR3: CSAPPGSLETQYF
size: few; J: TRBJ2-1; D: TRBD1; V: TRBV7-2; DNA: TGTGCCAGCAGGACCGGGACAGGCCACAATGAGCAGTTCTTC; CDR3: CASRTGTGHNEQFF
size: many; J: TRBJ2-5; D: TRBD1; V: TRBV9; DNA: TGTGCCAGCAGCGCAGACAGGGGTGGAGAGACCCAGTACTTC; CDR3: CASSADRGGETQYF